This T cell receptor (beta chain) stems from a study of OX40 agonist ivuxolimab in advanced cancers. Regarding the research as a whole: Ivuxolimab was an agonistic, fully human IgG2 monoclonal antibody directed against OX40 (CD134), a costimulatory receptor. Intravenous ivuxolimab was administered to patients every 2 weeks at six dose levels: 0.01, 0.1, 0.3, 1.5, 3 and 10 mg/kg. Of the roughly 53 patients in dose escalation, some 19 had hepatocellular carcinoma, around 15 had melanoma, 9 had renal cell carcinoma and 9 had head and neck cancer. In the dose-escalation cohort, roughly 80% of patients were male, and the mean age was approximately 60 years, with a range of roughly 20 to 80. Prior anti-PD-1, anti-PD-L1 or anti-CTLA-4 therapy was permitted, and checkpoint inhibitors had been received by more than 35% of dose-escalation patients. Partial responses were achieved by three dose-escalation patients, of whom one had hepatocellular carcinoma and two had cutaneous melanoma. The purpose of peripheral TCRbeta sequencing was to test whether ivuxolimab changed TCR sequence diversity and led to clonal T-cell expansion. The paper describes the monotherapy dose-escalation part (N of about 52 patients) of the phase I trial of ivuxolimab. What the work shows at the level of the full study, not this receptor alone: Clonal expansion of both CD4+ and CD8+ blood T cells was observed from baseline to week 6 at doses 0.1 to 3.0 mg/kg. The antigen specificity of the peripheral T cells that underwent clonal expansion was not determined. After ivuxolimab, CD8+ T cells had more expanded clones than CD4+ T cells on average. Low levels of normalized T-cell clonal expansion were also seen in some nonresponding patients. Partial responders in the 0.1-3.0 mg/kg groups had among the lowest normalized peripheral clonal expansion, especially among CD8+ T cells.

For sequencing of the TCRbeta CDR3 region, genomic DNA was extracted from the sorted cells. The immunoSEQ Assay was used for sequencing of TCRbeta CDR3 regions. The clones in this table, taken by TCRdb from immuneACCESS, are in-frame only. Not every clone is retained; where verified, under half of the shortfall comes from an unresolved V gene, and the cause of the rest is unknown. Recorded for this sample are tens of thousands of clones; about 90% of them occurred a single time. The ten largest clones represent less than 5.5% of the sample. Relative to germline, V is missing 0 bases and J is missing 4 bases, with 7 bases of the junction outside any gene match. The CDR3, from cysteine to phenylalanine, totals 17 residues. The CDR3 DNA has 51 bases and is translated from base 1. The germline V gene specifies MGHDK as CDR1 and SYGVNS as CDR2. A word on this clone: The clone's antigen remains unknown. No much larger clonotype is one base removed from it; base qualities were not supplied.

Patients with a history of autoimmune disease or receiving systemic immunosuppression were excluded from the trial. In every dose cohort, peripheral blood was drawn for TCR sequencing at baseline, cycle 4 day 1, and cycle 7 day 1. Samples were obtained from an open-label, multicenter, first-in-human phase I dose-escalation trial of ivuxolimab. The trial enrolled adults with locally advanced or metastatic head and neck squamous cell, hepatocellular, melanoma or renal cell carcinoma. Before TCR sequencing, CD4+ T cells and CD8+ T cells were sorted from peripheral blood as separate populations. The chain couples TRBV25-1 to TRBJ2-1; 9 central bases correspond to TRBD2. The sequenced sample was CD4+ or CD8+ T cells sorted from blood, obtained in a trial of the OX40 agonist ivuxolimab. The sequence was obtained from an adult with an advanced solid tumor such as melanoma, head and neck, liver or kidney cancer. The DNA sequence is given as TGTGCCAGCAGTGAATATAGCGGGAGAGGGCGGTACAATGAGCAGTTCTTC. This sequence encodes CASSEYSGRGRYNEQFF.